This T cell receptor (beta chain) came from a study of vaccination and CD4 T cells after COVID-19. Treatment: roughly 11-day PBMC culture with coronavirus spike peptide pools or control peptides (ViraFEST assay). Cultured CD4+ T cell DNA was sequenced using the Oncomine TCR Beta short-read assay. TCRdb reprocessed the PCR reads with MiXCR, giving one entry per CDR3 protein. The sample consists of just under 20,000 distinct CDR3 sequences, 45% to 60% of them appearing once. J was trimmed by 5 bases and V by 6 bases; bases with no gene match: 8. This CDR3 comprises 15 residues. On this clonotype: Its specificity is unknown.

The J gene is TRBJ2-5, the V gene TRBV12-3 or TRBV12-4, with 11 bases lining up with TRBD2. The sample consisted of CD4+ T cells from blood, cultured in vitro. The source is a human donor who had recovered from COVID-19. CDR3 protein: CASSLRASGRETQYF. CDR3 DNA: TGTGCCAGCAGCCTGCGCGCTAGCGGGAGGGAGACCCAGTACTTC.